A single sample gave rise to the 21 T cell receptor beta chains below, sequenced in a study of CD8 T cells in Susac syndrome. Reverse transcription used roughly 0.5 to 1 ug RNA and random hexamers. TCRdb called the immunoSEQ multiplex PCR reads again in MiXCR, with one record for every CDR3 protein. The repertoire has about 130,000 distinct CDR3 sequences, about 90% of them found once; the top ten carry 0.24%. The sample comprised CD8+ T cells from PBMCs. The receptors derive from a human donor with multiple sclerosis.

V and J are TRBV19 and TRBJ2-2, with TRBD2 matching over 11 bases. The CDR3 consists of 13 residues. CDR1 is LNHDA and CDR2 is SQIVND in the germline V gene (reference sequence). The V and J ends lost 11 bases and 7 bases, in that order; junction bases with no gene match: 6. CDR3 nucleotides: TGTGCCGCCCAGACTAGCGGGGTCGGGGAGCTGTTTTTT. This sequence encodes CAAQTSGVGELFF.

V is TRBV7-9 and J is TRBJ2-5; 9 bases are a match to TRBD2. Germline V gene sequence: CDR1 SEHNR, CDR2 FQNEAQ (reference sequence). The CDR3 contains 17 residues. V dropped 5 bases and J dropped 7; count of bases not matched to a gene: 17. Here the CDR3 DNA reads TGTGCCAGCAGCCCCGACAGGGCCAGCGGGGGGCAGCTGACCCAGTACTTC. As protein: CASSPDRASGGQLTQYF.

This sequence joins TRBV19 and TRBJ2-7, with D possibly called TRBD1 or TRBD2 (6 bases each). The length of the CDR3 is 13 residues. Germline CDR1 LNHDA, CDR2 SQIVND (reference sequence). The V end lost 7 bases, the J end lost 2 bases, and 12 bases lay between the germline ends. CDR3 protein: CASMARDTYEQYF. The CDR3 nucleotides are TGTGCCAGTATGGCGCGGGACACCTACGAGCAGTACTTC.

CDR3 in amino acids: CASSPGAAGGLGAYEQYF. CDR3 nucleotides: TGTGCCAGCAGTCCCGGCGCGGCGGGCGGCCTAGGAGCCTACGAGCAGTACTTC. The V and J genes are TRBV28 and TRBJ2-7, with D perhaps TRBD2 (5 bases). The CDR3 loop spans 18 amino acids. Trimming stripped 5 bases from V and 2 bases from J, with 25 bases between. Germline V gives CDR1 MDHEN, CDR2 SYDVKM.

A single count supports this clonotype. CDR3 loop: CASSPTVNYGYTF. CDR3 DNA: TGTGCCAGCAGCCCCACAGTAAACTATGGCTACACCTTC. The chain couples TRBV28 to TRBJ1-2, with D uncertain. V shed 6 bases and J shed 2 bases, with 10 bases lying between them. The CDR3 has 13 residues. From germline, CDR1 is MDHEN and CDR2 SYDVKM.

For the CDR3, the DNA is TGTGCCAGCAATCCCTCAGGACGGCCTAATGAAAAACTGTTTTTT. Translating gives CASNPSGRPNEKLFF. V and J are TRBV6-5 and TRBJ1-4, with unresolved D. The CDR3 is 15 residues long. The germline gives CDR1 MNHEY, CDR2 SVGAGI. V lost 7 bases, J lost 3 bases, and 15 bases lay in between.

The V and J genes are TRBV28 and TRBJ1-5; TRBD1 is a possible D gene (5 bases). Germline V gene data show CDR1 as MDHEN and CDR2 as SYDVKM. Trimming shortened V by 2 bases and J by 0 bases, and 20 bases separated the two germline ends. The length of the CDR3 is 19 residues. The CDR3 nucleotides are TGTGCCAGCAGTTTACCTCCGGGGGAGGTTCTGTATAGCAATCAGCCCCAGCATTTT. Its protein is CASSLPPGEVLYSNQPQHF.

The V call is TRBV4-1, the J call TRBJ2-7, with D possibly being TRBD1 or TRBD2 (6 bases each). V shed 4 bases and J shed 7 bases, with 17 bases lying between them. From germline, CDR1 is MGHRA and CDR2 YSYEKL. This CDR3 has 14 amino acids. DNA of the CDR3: TGCGCCAGCAGCCCGGGGGCGACCTACTTGGAGCAGTACTTC. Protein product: CASSPGATYLEQYF.

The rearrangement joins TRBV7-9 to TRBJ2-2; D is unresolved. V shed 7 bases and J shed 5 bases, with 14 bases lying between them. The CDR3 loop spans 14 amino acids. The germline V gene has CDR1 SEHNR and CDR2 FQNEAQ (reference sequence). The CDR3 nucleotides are TGTGCCAGCAACTACCCCTCCGGGACCGGGGAGCTGTTTTTT. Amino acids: CASNYPSGTGELFF.

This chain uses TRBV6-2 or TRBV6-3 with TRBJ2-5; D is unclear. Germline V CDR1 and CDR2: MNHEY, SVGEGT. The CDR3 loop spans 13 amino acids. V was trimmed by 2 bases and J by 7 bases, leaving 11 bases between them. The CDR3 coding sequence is TGTGCCAGCAGTTACCAGGCAGAAGGGACCCAGTACTTC. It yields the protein CASSYQAEGTQYF.

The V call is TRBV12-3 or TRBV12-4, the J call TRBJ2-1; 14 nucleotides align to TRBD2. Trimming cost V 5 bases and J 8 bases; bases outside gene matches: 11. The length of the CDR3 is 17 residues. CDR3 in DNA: TGTGCCAGCAGTGCCCGGGTGGGGACTAGCGGGAGCTATGAGCAGTTCTTC. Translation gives CASSARVGTSGSYEQFF.

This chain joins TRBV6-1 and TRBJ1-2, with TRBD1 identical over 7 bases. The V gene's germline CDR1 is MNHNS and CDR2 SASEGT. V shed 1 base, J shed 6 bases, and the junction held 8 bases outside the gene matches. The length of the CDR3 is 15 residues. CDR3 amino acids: CASSEVLGQVDGYTF. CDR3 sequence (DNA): TGTGCCAGCAGTGAAGTATTAGGACAGGTTGATGGCTACACCTTC.

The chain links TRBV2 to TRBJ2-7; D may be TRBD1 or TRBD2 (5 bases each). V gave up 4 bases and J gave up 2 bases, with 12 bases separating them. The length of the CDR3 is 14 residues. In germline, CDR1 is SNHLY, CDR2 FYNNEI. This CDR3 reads CASSGSGTTYEQYF. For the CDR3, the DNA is TGTGCCAGCAGTGGGTCCGGGACGACCTACGAGCAGTACTTC.

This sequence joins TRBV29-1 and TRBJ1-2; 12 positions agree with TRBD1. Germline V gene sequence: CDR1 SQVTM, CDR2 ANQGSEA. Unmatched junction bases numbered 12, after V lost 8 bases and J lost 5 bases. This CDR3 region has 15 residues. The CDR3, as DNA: TGCAGCTCCACCGAAGGGACAGGGGGCGATTATGGCTACACCTTC. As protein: CSSTEGTGGDYGYTF.

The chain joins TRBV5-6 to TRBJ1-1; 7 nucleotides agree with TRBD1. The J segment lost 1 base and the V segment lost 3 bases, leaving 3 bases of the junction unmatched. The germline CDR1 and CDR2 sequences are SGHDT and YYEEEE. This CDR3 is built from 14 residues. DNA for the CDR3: TGTGCCAGCAGCTGGGGACAGCAGAACACTGAAGCTTTCTTT. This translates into CASSWGQQNTEAFF.

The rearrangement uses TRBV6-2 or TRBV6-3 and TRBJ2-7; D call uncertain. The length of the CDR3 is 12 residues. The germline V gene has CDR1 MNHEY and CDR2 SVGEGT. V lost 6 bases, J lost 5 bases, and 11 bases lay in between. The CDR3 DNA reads TGTGCCAGCAGAGTGGTGGCCGACGAGCAGTACTTC. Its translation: CASRVVADEQYF.

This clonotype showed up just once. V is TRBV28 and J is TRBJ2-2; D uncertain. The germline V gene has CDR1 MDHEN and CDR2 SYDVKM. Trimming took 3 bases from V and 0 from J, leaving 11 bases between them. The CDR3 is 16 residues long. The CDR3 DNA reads TGTGCCAGCAGTTTCTTGGTGTTCGCGAACACCGGGGAGCTGTTTTTT. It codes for CASSFLVFANTGELFF.

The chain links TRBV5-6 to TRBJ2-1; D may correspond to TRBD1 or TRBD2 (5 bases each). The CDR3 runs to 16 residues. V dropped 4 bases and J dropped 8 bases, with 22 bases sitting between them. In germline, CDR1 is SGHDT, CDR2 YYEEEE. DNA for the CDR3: TGTGCCAGCAGCCTCGACGGGGCGGGCCTTATTGATGAGCAGTTCTTC. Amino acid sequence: CASSLDGAGLIDEQFF.

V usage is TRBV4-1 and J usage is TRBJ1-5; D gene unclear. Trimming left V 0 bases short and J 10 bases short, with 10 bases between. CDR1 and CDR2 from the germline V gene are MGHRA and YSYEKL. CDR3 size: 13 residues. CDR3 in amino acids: CASSQDWVGPQHF. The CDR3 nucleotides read TGCGCCAGCAGCCAAGATTGGGTGGGACCCCAGCATTTT.

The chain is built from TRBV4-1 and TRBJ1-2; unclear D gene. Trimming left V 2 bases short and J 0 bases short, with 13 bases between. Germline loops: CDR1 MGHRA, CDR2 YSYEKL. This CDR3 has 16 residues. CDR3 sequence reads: CASSQPRTLANYGYTF. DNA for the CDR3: TGCGCCAGCAGCCAACCTCGGACCCTAGCTAACTATGGCTACACCTTC.

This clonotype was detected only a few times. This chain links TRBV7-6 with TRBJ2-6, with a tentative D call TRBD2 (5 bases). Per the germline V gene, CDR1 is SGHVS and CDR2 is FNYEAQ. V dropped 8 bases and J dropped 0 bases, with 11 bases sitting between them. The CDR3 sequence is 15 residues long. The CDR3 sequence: CASATGNSGANVLTF. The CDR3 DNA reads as TGTGCCAGCGCCACGGGGAACTCTGGGGCCAACGTCCTGACTTTC.